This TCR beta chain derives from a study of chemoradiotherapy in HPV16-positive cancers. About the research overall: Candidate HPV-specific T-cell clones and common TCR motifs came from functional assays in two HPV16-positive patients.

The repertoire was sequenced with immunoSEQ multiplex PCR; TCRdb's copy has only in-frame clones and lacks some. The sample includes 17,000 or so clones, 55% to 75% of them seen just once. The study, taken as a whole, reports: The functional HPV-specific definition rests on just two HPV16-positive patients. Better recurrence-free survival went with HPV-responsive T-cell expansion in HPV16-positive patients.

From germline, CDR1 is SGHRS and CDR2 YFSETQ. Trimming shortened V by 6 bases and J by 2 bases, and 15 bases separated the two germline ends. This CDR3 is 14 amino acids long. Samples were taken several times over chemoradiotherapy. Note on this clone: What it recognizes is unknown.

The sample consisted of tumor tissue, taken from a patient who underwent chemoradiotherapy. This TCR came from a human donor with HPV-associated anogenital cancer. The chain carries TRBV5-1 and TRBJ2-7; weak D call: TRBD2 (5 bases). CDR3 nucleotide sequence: TGCGCCAGCACCGACGGGGTCTACGCCTACGAGCAGTACTTC. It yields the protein CASTDGVYAYEQYF.